This T cell receptor (beta chain) appears in the sequencing data of a study of shared clonotypes between healthy human individuals. V was clipped by 4 bases and J by 4 bases, with 10 bases between them. Germline V lookup: CDR1 SEHNR, CDR2 FQNEAQ (reference sequence). The CDR3 is 13 residues long. Original processing methods: There were no quality scores in the junction-only immunoSEQ sequences, so filtering differed. The protocol was immunoSEQ multiplex PCR, while the TCRdb copy is restricted to in-frame clones and leaves out a portion. The V and J calls and clone size come from that table; D and trimming were worked out from the DNA. The table shows about 2 million clones, with about 94% occurring only once. Findings and caveats of the study: It was observed that about 5% of naive CD4 clonotypes were shared across several donors. Shared clonotypes across all four donors exceeded non-shared ones in generation probability. Genetic and exposure-history diversity was limited by the small donor number.

Naive CD8 cells lacked CD45RO, underwent positive selection for CCR7 and left out terminally differentiated effector memory CD45RA+ cells. Comments on this clone: Its antigen is as yet unknown.

This sequence was found in a man aged 18 to 30 in good health. The rearrangement uses TRBV7-9 and TRBJ2-5; D call uncertain. Sequencing was carried out using naive CD8+ T cells sorted from blood. The CDR3: CASSSGEIETQYF. The CDR3 DNA is TGTGCCAGCAGCTCCGGCGAGATAGAGACCCAGTACTTC.